Detailed here is one T cell receptor beta chain. As yet, its antigen is unknown. This specimen belongs to a study of cytomegalovirus exposure and HLA in healthy donors. The overall study: Of all 400 or so donors who were genotyped, roughly 81% belonged to the Caucasian-associated ancestry cluster.

This PCR relied on a set of 60 Vbeta primers and 13 Jbeta primers. The table came from immunoSEQ multiplex PCR; TCRdb's copy has only in-frame clones and leaves some out. The sample consists of about 120,000 clones, around 84% of them appearing once. Points from the study as a whole: The study carried out a later analysis of TCR beta sequences. It associated some 17,000 of them with specific HLA alleles at a false discovery rate of 0.05. Later on, analysis showed that most CMV-associated TCR beta chains appeared to be HLA-restricted. Earlier analysis found most TCR beta V segments productive about 87% or about 30% of the time.

The ends lost 1 base at V and 1 base at J; junction bases unmatched: 7. Germline V gives CDR1 MGHRA, CDR2 YSYEKL. The CDR3 has 17 amino acids. The source is a woman in her 30s in good health and CMV-seropositive. Sequenced: PBMCs. This chain connects TRBV4-1 to TRBJ2-5; TRBD1 matches 9 bases. The CDR3, as DNA: TGCGCCAGCAGCCAAGTTCCCCCGGGACAGGGCCAAGAGACCCAGTACTTC. Translation: CASSQVPPGQGQETQYF.